What follows are 22 T cell receptor beta chains derived from one specimen sequenced in a study of blood T cells in healthy people across ages. The second PCR ran roughly 7 to 12 cycles with a sample-barcoded 5' primer and J-beta primers. MiXCR, applied by TCRdb to the 5' RACE reads, yields one record per CDR3 protein. The table shows 1.6 million or so distinct CDR3 sequences, with roughly 30% occurring only once. The material sequenced was blood. The receptors come from a woman aged 25 to 45 in good health.

The chain uses TRBV5-6 and TRBJ1-4; 7 bases align to TRBD1. Losses at the gene ends were 0 bases for V and 5 bases for J; bases not matched to a gene: 7. CDR1 and CDR2 from the germline V gene are SGHDT and YYEEEE. This CDR3 comprises 16 residues. The CDR3 region is CASSLGPSTGNEKLFF. DNA of the CDR3: TGTGCCAGCAGCTTGGGTCCTTCGACAGGGAATGAAAAACTGTTTTTT.

This clonotype was seen more than once but under ten times. The genes are TRBV5-1 and TRBJ2-1; 10 nucleotides align to TRBD2. The V gene end was trimmed by 0 bases and the J gene end by 4 bases; junction bases not matched to a gene: 7. Germline V gives CDR1 SGHRS, CDR2 YFSETQ. The CDR3 covers 17 residues. The CDR3 nucleotides read TGCGCCAGCAGCTTGGGGGGCCCTAGCGGGGGATACAATGAGCAGTTCTTC. Protein: CASSLGGPSGGYNEQFF.

This clonotype showed up just a few times. The chain carries TRBV4-2 and TRBJ1-2; the D gene is possibly TRBD1 (6 bases). Germline CDR1 LGHNA, CDR2 YNFKEQ. The CDR3 extends over 15 amino acids. Trimming removed 0 bases from V and 0 bases from J, with 8 bases in between. Written as DNA, the CDR3 is TGTGCCAGCAGCCAAGAGGGGGGGCCTAACTATGGCTACACCTTC. This sequence encodes CASSQEGGPNYGYTF.

The V gene is TRBV20-1, the J gene TRBJ2-5; 11 bases line up with TRBD1. The closer fit of TRBJ2-7 to the DNA end suggests the J call may be wrong. The CDR3 runs 14 residues. Germline CDR1 DFQATT, CDR2 SNEGSKA (reference sequence). The CDR3: CSARRTGGGYEQYF. CDR3 DNA: TGCAGTGCTAGACGGACAGGGGGCGGGTACGAGCAGTACTTC.

This clonotype was seen more than once but under ten times. The chain couples TRBV11-2 to TRBJ1-6; 7 nucleotides align to TRBD1. CDR1 and CDR2 from the germline V gene are SGHAT and FQNNGV. The CDR3 is 14 residues long. V lost 4 bases and J lost 10; bases outside the gene matches: 7. The CDR3, as DNA: TGTGCCAGCAGCTCTACAGGGGTACGCTCACCCCTCCACTTT. This codes for CASSSTGVRSPLHF.

Concerning this clonotype itself: The junction departs from the called germline gene at one end, perhaps through a read error. The V gene is TRBV5-1, the J gene TRBJ2-5; D may correspond to TRBD1 or TRBD2 (5 bases each). The CDR3 is 15 residues long. CDR1 is SGHRS, CDR2 YFSETQ, per germline. CDR3: CASSLARGLGETRYF. DNA of the CDR3: TGCGCCAGCAGCTTGGCAAGGGGCTTGGGAGAGACCCGGTACTTC.

This clonotype was picked up a small number of times. V and J are TRBV18 and TRBJ2-1; no definite D call. CDR1 and CDR2 (germline): KGHSH, LQKENI. V was trimmed by 3 bases and J by 6 bases, leaving 12 bases between them. The CDR3 runs 14 residues. The DNA for the CDR3 is TGTGCCAGCTCACCTGGAAAGTTGGCCAATGAGCAGTTCTTC. It yields the protein CASSPGKLANEQFF.

The gene calls are TRBV5-5 and TRBJ1-1; D remains ambiguous. The CDR3 extends over 14 amino acids. V was clipped by 2 bases and J by 0 bases, with 8 bases between them. Germline V gene sequence: CDR1 SGHKS, CDR2 YYEKEE (reference sequence). CDR3 coding DNA: TGTGCCAGCAGCTTTTCCAGCATGAACACTGAAGCTTTCTTT. As protein: CASSFSSMNTEAFF. The variable domain in full, completed from reference TRBV5-5 and TRBJ1-1, reads DAGVTQSPTHLIKTRGQQVTLRCSPISGHKSVSWYQQVLGQGPQFIFQYYEKEERGRGNFPDRFSARQFPNYSSELNVNALLLGDSALYLCASSFSSMNTEAFFGQGTRLTVV.

This clonotype has ten or more counts. DNA of the CDR3: TGCAGCGTTGAAATCAGGGGCAACGAGCAGTACTTC. Translation gives CSVEIRGNEQYF. The chain joins TRBV29-1 to TRBJ2-7; D might be TRBD1 (6 bases). The germline V gene encodes CDR1 SQVTM and CDR2 ANQGSEA. V was clipped by 2 bases and J by 5 bases, with 10 bases between them. This CDR3 has 12 amino acids.

The chain combines TRBV11-2 with TRBJ2-7, with D maybe TRBD1 (6 bases). CDR3 length: 14 residues. V lost 5 bases to trimming and J lost 3 bases, with 14 bases between them. From germline, CDR1 is SGHAT and CDR2 FQNNGV. CDR3 residues: CASSRADSGYEQYF. CDR3 bases: TGTGCCAGCAGCCGAGCGGACAGTGGCTACGAGCAGTACTTC.

This sequence joins TRBV20-1 and TRBJ1-2; 7 bases are shared with TRBD1. The length of the CDR3 is 14 residues. The junction had 12 bases not matched to a gene; V was cut back by 3 bases and J by 8 bases. Germline V CDR1 and CDR2: DFQATT, SNEGSKA (reference sequence). The CDR3 DNA is TGCAGTGCTAGCGAAAAGACAGGGTTGAACGGCTACACCTTC. It is translated as CSASEKTGLNGYTF.

Of note for this clonotype: This sequence may be a read error, since a much larger clone differs from it by one base. V usage is TRBV7-2 and J usage is TRBJ1-2; tentatively, D is TRBD1 (6 bases). Per the germline V gene, CDR1 is SGHTA and CDR2 is FQGNSA. This CDR3 region has 14 residues. The CDR3 reads CASSRRGKGGGHTF. The CDR3 DNA reads as TGTGCCAGCAGCCGCAGGGGAAAAGGGGGTGGCCACACCTTC.

The V call is TRBV20-1, the J call TRBJ1-3; maybe TRBD1 (6 bases). The V gene's germline CDR1 is DFQATT and CDR2 SNEGSKA (reference sequence). CDR3 length: 16 amino acids. V was pared by 5 bases and J by 0 bases, with 17 bases between. The CDR3 coding sequence is TGCAGTGCTGGACGAACAGGGATTAACTCTGGAAACACCATATATTTT. Its protein product is CSAGRTGINSGNTIYF.

The rearrangement uses TRBV30 and TRBJ2-1; D not resolved. The V end was cut by 2 bases, the J end by 6 bases, with 8 bases between. This CDR3 region has 12 residues. CDR1 and CDR2 from the germline V gene are GTSNPN and SVGIG (reference sequence). In DNA, the CDR3 is TGTGCCTGGAGTCGGTTTTCCAATGAGCAGTTCTTC. Its protein is CAWSRFSNEQFF.

The chain recombines TRBV24-1 with TRBJ1-2, with 8 bases lining up with TRBD1. The CDR3 length is 14 residues. Germline CDR1 reads KGHDR; CDR2 reads SFDVKD. The J segment lost 7 bases and the V segment lost 3 bases, leaving 6 bases of the junction unmatched. The DNA for the CDR3 is TGTGCCACCAGTGATCTCCAGGGGGCATTTGGCTACACCTTC. Translating gives CATSDLQGAFGYTF.

This clonotype appeared many times. The chain joins TRBV12-3 or TRBV12-4 to TRBJ2-3; TRBD1 or TRBD2 may be the D gene (5 bases each). V was shortened by 7 bases and J by 0 bases, with 17 bases between the two germline ends. The CDR3 runs 16 residues. The CDR3 coding sequence is TGTGCCAGCAACATTCCCGGGGCCGCCAGCACAGATACGCAGTATTTT. Translating gives CASNIPGAASTDTQYF.

The V gene is TRBV4-1, the J gene TRBJ2-1, with 7 bases identical to TRBD2. This CDR3 contains 15 residues. The J segment lost 3 bases and the V segment lost 7 bases, leaving 9 bases of the junction unmatched. CDR1 and CDR2 from the germline V gene are MGHRA and YSYEKL. CDR3 protein: CASTPGTTYYNEQFF. CDR3 bases: TGCGCCAGCACCCCCGGGACTACCTACTACAATGAGCAGTTCTTC.

This clonotype was counted a few times. V and J are TRBV7-8 and TRBJ2-3; no reliable D call. Germline assignment: CDR1 SGHVS and CDR2 FQNEAQ. V was pared by 1 base and J by 0 bases, with 8 bases between. The CDR3 loop spans 15 amino acids. CDR3 amino acids: CASSLGRWSTDTQYF. The CDR3 coding sequence is TGTGCCAGCAGCTTAGGGCGGTGGAGCACAGATACGCAGTATTTT.

A few counts support this clonotype. The V and J genes are TRBV10-2 and TRBJ1-1, with D maybe TRBD1 (6 bases). The germline gives CDR1 WSHSY, CDR2 SAAADI. The CDR3 has 13 amino acids. Trimming pared 4 bases from V and 8 bases from J, leaving 14 bases between. This CDR3 reads CASSVGQFSEAFF. CDR3 sequence (DNA): TGCGCCAGCAGTGTAGGACAGTTTTCAGAAGCTTTCTTT.

As for this clonotype: A read error may be the cause here, since a much bigger clone is one base away. J is TRBJ2-1 and V is TRBV15, with TRBD2 identical over 13 bases. J gave up 8 bases and V 3 bases, and 4 bases lay outside the gene matches. The CDR3 has 15 amino acids. Germline V lookup: CDR1 LNHNV, CDR2 YYDKDF (reference sequence). The CDR3 sequence: CATSRRLAGGDEQFF. CDR3 nucleotide sequence: TGTGCCACCAGCAGGAGACTAGCGGGAGGCGATGAGCAGTTCTTC.

This clonotype was counted a few times. V usage is TRBV7-3 and J usage is TRBJ2-1, with 11 bases fitting TRBD2. Germline assignment: CDR1 SGHTA and CDR2 FQGTGA. The V gene end was trimmed by 5 bases and the J gene end by 4 bases; junction bases not matched to a gene: 7. CDR3 size: 16 residues. The CDR3 reads CASSRGTSGIYNEQFF. The CDR3, as DNA: TGTGCCAGCAGCCGCGGGACTAGCGGAATTTACAATGAGCAGTTCTTC.

The chain couples TRBV6-5 to TRBJ2-7; possibly TRBD2 for D (6 bases). Germline lookup yields CDR1 MNHEY and CDR2 SVGAGI. Trimming removed 6 bases at V and 1 base at J, with 19 bases between. CDR3 size: 16 residues. As DNA, the CDR3 is TGTGCCAGCAGCCGGGGGAAAATGACAGCGTCCTACGAGCAGTACTTC. It is translated as CASSRGKMTASYEQYF.